Presented here are 3 T cell receptor beta chains from one specimen sequenced in a study of T cell repertoires in cytomegalovirus infection. One entry per CDR3 protein, called by TCRdb with MiXCR from the reads. Among approximately 190,000 distinct CDR3 sequences listed, 28% were seen once. The sequenced sample was PBMCs. The receptors shown here come from a human donor in good health (CMV status not recorded). Some clones in this sample may be carry-over from other donors' samples.

This rearrangement joins TRBV12-3 or TRBV12-4 to TRBJ1-1, with TRBD1 identical over 9 bases. The V segment lost 2 bases and the J segment 5 bases; nucleotides outside the gene matches: 12. This CDR3 contains 17 residues. CDR3 residues: CASSLPRTGAASTEAFF. The CDR3 DNA sequence: TGTGCCAGCAGTTTACCCAGGACAGGGGCCGCTTCAACTGAAGCTTTCTTT.

This clonotype was seen a few times. The V call is TRBV10-3, the J call TRBJ2-5, with D perhaps being TRBD1 or TRBD2 (5 bases each). CDR3 length: 15 amino acids. The V end lost 0 bases, the J end lost 5 bases, and 13 bases lay between the germline ends. Germline loops: CDR1 ENHRY, CDR2 SYGVKD. The CDR3 loop reads CAISESIDGDETQYF. The CDR3 DNA follows: TGTGCCATCAGTGAGTCAATAGATGGGGACGAGACCCAGTACTTC.

This clonotype was seen a handful of times. The rearrangement uses TRBV6-2 or TRBV6-3 and TRBJ2-2, with D unresolved. V lost 5 bases and J 3 bases, leaving 4 bases between the germline ends. This CDR3 is built from 12 residues. Looked up from germline, CDR1 is MNHEY and CDR2 is SVGEGT. The CDR3 loop is CASSDYTGELFF. CDR3 DNA: TGTGCCAGCAGTGACTACACCGGGGAGCTGTTTTTT.